These T cell receptor beta chains were read from a single sample in a study of cytomegalovirus exposure and HLA in healthy donors. Clones were sequenced by immunoSEQ multiplex PCR, and TCRdb holds only the in-frame ones, with some missing. The repertoire holds more than 80,000 clones, with nearly 70% as singletons. Sequenced material: PBMCs. These receptors were taken from a man aged 45-60 years in good health and CMV-seronegative. Each CDR3 is given without its conserved first and last residue.

V,CDR3
TRBV21-1,ASSNSGTRAGELF
TRBV4-3,ASSQLGQGYEQY
TRBV6-5,ASSYEVAGDTQY
TRBV9,ASSPTDRRTGELF
TRBV7-9,ASSLIQPNYGYT
TRBV11-2,ASSPLEGTESYEQY
TRBV6-1,ASSVSDTQY
TRBV4-3,ASSQDWDTEQF
TRBV4-2,ASSPYDRAGNTIY
TRBV6-4,ASWTPNSNQPQH
TRBV27,ASRLPGLGSKKQY
TRBV5-8,ASSLVGGDTEAF
TRBV10-3,AISETEPRHQPQH
TRBV4-2,ASSQGSPGQGRRGRGQPQH
TRBV11-1,ASSLMTGTSVTGELF
TRBV7-6,ASSLQGNWGEQF
TRBV19,ASSIADTDYEQY
TRBV5-4,ASSSGGRADTQY
TRBV2,ASSVFQGTSGEQY
TRBV6-5,ASSQSGTGVHEQF
TRBV6-5,ASSTQGRKAF
TRBV29-1,SVANRGQETQY
TRBV5-1,ASSSGVVRSDTQY
TRBV6-5,ASSPRNTEAF
TRBV2,ASRGGQAYEQY
TRBV7-9,ASSYGLAQTQY
TRBV6-1,AGTGPEVF
TRBV5-1,ASTPTGAAVDIQY
TRBV4-1,ASSRQGNSNQPQH
TRBV7-9,ASSATGVGEKLF
TRBV5-1,ASSLVQGLEETQY
TRBV7-9,ASSIPGTGKYEQY
TRBV11-2,ASSLDRGSTDTQY
TRBV15,ATSRDPQGVRGYT
TRBV5-1,ASSSTGDQPQH
TRBV5-6,ASSRFTDTQY
TRBV29-1,SVSGQGEEKLF
TRBV6-6,ASSLGTGVSYEQY
TRBV21-1,ASSGGGVAGQYNEQF
TRBV25-1,ASGGQFSYEQY
TRBV5-1,ASSLRQSYNEQF
TRBV6-5,ASSYRSINSPLH
TRBV2,ASSEAIKFQGTYEQY
TRBV5-6,ASSLAVWVQADGELF
TRBV27,ASSHGGYEQY
TRBV9,ASSVAGTSGGADTQY
TRBV11-2,ASAEAGPGTQY
TRBV27,ASSLWASGLARSYEQY
TRBV7-2,ASSSGLAGGPYNEQF
TRBV7-9,ASSHRDREYNEQF
TRBV27,ASSYSSRRETQY
TRBV5-1,ASSRVLTDTQY
TRBV28,ASSTTGSGQPQH
TRBV7-2,ASSPDSIYSPLH
TRBV27,ASGLQGRGEKLF
TRBV7-9,ASSLGTGHDGNTIY
TRBV1,TSSQDPPGLPVETQY
TRBV10-3,AISNQLTGAGNQPQH
TRBV5-1,ASSLAGTGDNQPQH
TRBV5-6,ASSLGAGANT